The 25 T cell receptor beta chains given below trace back to one sample, sequenced in a study of OX40 agonist ivuxolimab in advanced cancers. Measured with immunoSEQ multiplex PCR; TCRdb has only the in-frame clones, and not every one. Among roughly 69,000 clones listed, roughly nine tenths were seen once. Sequences were derived from CD4+ or CD8+ T cells sorted from blood, sampled in a trial of the OX40 agonist ivuxolimab. The source of these receptors is an adult with an advanced solid tumor such as melanoma, head and neck, liver or kidney cancer.

The chain employs TRBV27 and TRBJ1-1; D is unresolved. The CDR3 sequence is 12 residues long. CDR1 and CDR2 from the germline V gene are MNHEY and SMNVEV (reference sequence). Trimming cost V 8 bases and J 0 bases, with 7 bases left between them. For the CDR3, the DNA is TGTGCCAGCGCGGGAATGAACACTGAAGCTTTCTTT. It yields the protein CASAGMNTEAFF.

This chain uses TRBV4-3 with TRBJ2-3; 7 positions agree with TRBD1. The CDR3 has 16 amino acids. The germline CDR1 and CDR2 sequences are LGHNA and YSLEER. V was pared by 3 bases and J by 1 base, with 7 bases of the junction left unmatched. CDR3 sequence (DNA): TGCGCCAGCAGCCAGGGGACAGACCCACGCACAGATACGCAGTATTTT. Amino acid sequence: CASSQGTDPRTDTQYF.

V is TRBV6-6 and J is TRBJ2-5; 9 nucleotides match TRBD1. V lost 7 bases to trimming and J lost 2 bases; unmatched junction nucleotides: 8. Looked up from germline, CDR1 is MNHNY and CDR2 is SVGAGI (reference sequence). The CDR3 contains 15 residues. The CDR3 protein is CASTETGGGQETQYF. The CDR3 nucleotides are TGTGCCAGCACCGAGACAGGGGGTGGGCAAGAGACCCAGTACTTC.

The V gene is TRBV11-2, the J gene TRBJ2-7; maybe TRBD1 (6 bases). The CDR3 is 14 residues long. V lost 1 base to trimming and J lost 2 bases, with 9 bases between them. CDR1 and CDR2 (germline): SGHAT, FQNNGV. DNA of the CDR3: TGTGCCAGCAGCTTAGGCACAGGGCCCTACGAGCAGTACTTC. It encodes CASSLGTGPYEQYF.

A word on this clone: Within the sample, other DNA sequences also encode this same CDR3. J is TRBJ2-1 and V is TRBV9; D is ambiguous. CDR1 and CDR2 from the germline V gene are SGDLS and YYNGEE. The V end was cut by 1 base, the J end by 6 bases, with 2 bases between. This CDR3 has 11 residues. CDR3 sequence: CASSVSNEQFF. CDR3 DNA: TGTGCCAGCAGCGTAAGCAATGAGCAGTTCTTC.

The rearrangement joins TRBV28 to TRBJ1-3; no clear D. The CDR3 covers 15 residues. Germline values: CDR1 MDHEN, CDR2 SYDVKM. V gave up 7 bases and J gave up 4 bases, with 17 bases separating them. The CDR3: CASTLEGGLGNTIYF. CDR3 coding DNA: TGTGCCAGCACCCTGGAAGGAGGCTTAGGAAACACCATATATTTT.

The chain has TRBV19 and TRBJ1-2; 8 bases agree with TRBD1. CDR1 is LNHDA and CDR2 is SQIVND in the germline V gene (reference sequence). The CDR3 consists of 14 residues. J was trimmed by 4 bases and V by 3 bases; bases with no gene match: 4. The CDR3 DNA reads TGTGCCAGTAGTATTAGGACAGGGATCTATGGCTACACCTTC. It encodes CASSIRTGIYGYTF.

The CDR3 here is CASSQDDGTHEETQYF. CDR3 nucleotide sequence: TGCGCCAGCAGCCAAGATGATGGGACGCACGAAGAGACCCAGTACTTC. The chain joins TRBV4-3 to TRBJ2-5; either TRBD1 or TRBD2 may supply D (5 bases each). This CDR3 contains 16 residues. The germline V and J ends were trimmed by 0 bases and 3 bases, with 14 bases remaining between them. Germline loops: CDR1 LGHNA, CDR2 YSLEER.

This clone is deemed medium-sized. This sequence joins TRBV5-1 and TRBJ2-7; D remains unclear. The CDR3 totals 14 residues. In germline, CDR1 is SGHRS, CDR2 YFSETQ. V lost 0 bases, J lost 1 base, and 8 bases lay in between. CDR3: CASSLGWESYEQYF. CDR3 in DNA: TGCGCCAGCAGCTTGGGGTGGGAATCCTACGAGCAGTACTTC.

This clone was seen only once. The CDR3 DNA follows: TGCGCCAGCAGCCGGGGGTCTAGCGGGAGTTGGGACGAGCAGTACTTC. This translates into CASSRGSSGSWDEQYF. This chain connects TRBV4-1 to TRBJ2-7, with TRBD2 identical over 10 bases. The CDR3 runs to 16 residues. Germline V gives CDR1 MGHRA, CDR2 YSYEKL. The ends lost 4 bases at V and 5 bases at J; junction bases unmatched: 11.

V usage is TRBV4-3 and J usage is TRBJ1-2; 7 bases agree with TRBD1. The CDR3 has 15 residues. The germline V gene encodes CDR1 LGHNA and CDR2 YSLEER. J lost 7 bases, V lost 0 bases, and 8 bases had no gene match. CDR3 amino acids: CASSQDGGTAGGYTF. The CDR3 DNA sequence: TGCGCCAGCAGCCAAGATGGGGGGACAGCAGGTGGCTACACCTTC.

CDR3 amino acids: CASSPDRGSPLHF. In DNA, the CDR3 is TGTGCCAGCAGTCCGGACAGGGGTTCACCCCTCCACTTT. The V call is TRBV27, the J call TRBJ1-6, with 9 positions matching TRBD1. This CDR3 spans 13 amino acids. Germline V gene sequence: CDR1 MNHEY, CDR2 SMNVEV (reference sequence). Trimming cost V 5 bases and J 9 bases; bases outside gene matches: 2.

This chain joins TRBV27 and TRBJ2-7, with TRBD2 matching 8 bases. The CDR3 sequence is 16 residues long. From germline, CDR1 is MNHEY and CDR2 SMNVEV (reference sequence). J gave up 4 bases and V 1 base, and 9 bases lay outside the gene matches. CDR3 residues: CASSLFMGLDAYEQYF. CDR3 sequence (DNA): TGTGCCAGCAGTTTATTCATGGGACTAGACGCTTACGAGCAGTACTTC.

V usage is TRBV28 and J usage is TRBJ1-6; no definite D call. The V and J ends lost 2 bases and 4 bases respectively, with 6 bases between them. The CDR3 extends over 14 amino acids. Germline loops: CDR1 MDHEN, CDR2 SYDVKM. DNA for the CDR3: TGTGCCAGCAGTTTAAGTGGGTATAATTCACCCCTCCACTTT. Protein product: CASSLSGYNSPLHF.

The CDR3 loop is CASSLITATYEQYF. Here the CDR3 DNA reads TGTGCCAGCAGCTTAATCACAGCAACCTACGAGCAGTACTTC. The V gene is TRBV11-2, the J gene TRBJ2-7; no firm D call. V gave up 2 bases and J gave up 2 bases, with 10 bases separating them. Germline lookup yields CDR1 SGHAT and CDR2 FQNNGV. CDR3 size: 14 residues.

This clone was counted a single time. The rearrangement links TRBV29-1 to TRBJ2-7; tentatively, D is TRBD1 (6 bases). The V end was cut by 1 base, the J end by 3 bases, with 19 bases between. Germline V CDR1 and CDR2: SQVTM, ANQGSEA. CDR3 size: 16 residues. CDR3 coding DNA: TGCAGCGTTGAAGGAATACCGGGACACCGCCTCTACGAGCAGTACTTC. This encodes CSVEGIPGHRLYEQYF.

J is TRBJ2-1 and V is TRBV27, with a weak D call TRBD1 (5 bases). This CDR3 comprises 15 residues. Trimming removed 3 bases at V and 6 bases at J, with 15 bases between. Per germline, CDR1 MNHEY and CDR2 SMNVEV (reference sequence). The CDR3 coding sequence is TGTGCCAGCAGTTTCGGCCAGGGAAGAGGCAATGAGCAGTTCTTC. The encoded protein is CASSFGQGRGNEQFF.

The genes are TRBV13 and TRBJ1-1; D ambiguous. V dropped 0 bases and J dropped 1 base, with 9 bases sitting between them. Germline V CDR1 and CDR2: PRHDT, FYEKMQ (reference sequence). The CDR3 contains 15 residues. CDR3 coding DNA: TGTGCCAGCAGCTTAGGTCTTGGTACGAACACTGAAGCTTTCTTT. This sequence encodes CASSLGLGTNTEAFF.

V usage is TRBV7-9 and J usage is TRBJ2-5, with 11 bases lining up with TRBD2. V lost 5 bases, J lost 5 bases, and 10 bases stayed unmatched. CDR1 is SEHNR and CDR2 is FQNEAQ in the germline V gene (reference sequence). The CDR3 covers 16 residues. The CDR3 sequence: CASSTIAGGPVETQYF. In nucleotides, the CDR3 is TGTGCCAGCAGCACCATAGCGGGAGGGCCTGTGGAGACCCAGTACTTC.

This rearrangement joins TRBV27 to TRBJ2-1; D perhaps matches TRBD2 (6 bases). The ends were cut back, 8 bases at V and 0 bases at J, with 11 bases in the middle. The CDR3 sequence is 14 residues long. The germline V gene encodes CDR1 MNHEY and CDR2 SMNVEV (reference sequence). The DNA of the CDR3 is TGTGCCAGCGGTTCCGGGAGCTCCTACAATGAGCAGTTCTTC. Translated, it gives CASGSGSSYNEQFF.

This clone was picked up one time. This sequence joins TRBV19 and TRBJ2-5; maybe TRBD2 (5 bases). The germline V gene encodes CDR1 LNHDA and CDR2 SQIVND (reference sequence). CDR3 size: 16 residues. Trimming shortened V by 5 bases and J by 4 bases, and 20 bases separated the two germline ends. CDR3 amino acids: CASSPWETEVLETQYF. CDR3 in DNA: TGTGCCAGTAGTCCCTGGGAGACCGAGGTCCTAGAGACCCAGTACTTC.

The genes are TRBV4-1 and TRBJ2-7; weak D call: TRBD1 (6 bases). V gave up 4 bases and J gave up 5 bases, with 15 bases separating them. Per germline, CDR1 MGHRA and CDR2 YSYEKL. The CDR3 is 14 residues long. CDR3 residues: CASSPLTGIDEQYF. The CDR3 bases are TGCGCCAGCAGCCCCCTGACAGGTATCGACGAGCAGTACTTC.

The chain links TRBV28 to TRBJ1-6, with D unclear. CDR1 is MDHEN, CDR2 SYDVKM, per germline. The CDR3 is 15 residues long. Trimming cost V 4 bases and J 0 bases, with 7 bases left between them. CDR3 in amino acids: CASSWMSSYNSPLHF. The CDR3, as DNA: TGTGCCAGCAGTTGGATGAGCTCCTATAATTCACCCCTCCACTTT.

This clone appeared once. The chain links TRBV19 to TRBJ2-2; 7 nucleotides align to TRBD2. This CDR3 contains 16 residues. The V gene end was trimmed by 5 bases and the J gene end by 4 bases; junction bases not matched to a gene: 10. Per germline, CDR1 LNHDA and CDR2 SQIVND (reference sequence). The CDR3 protein is CASSPSSGKGTGELFF. The CDR3 nucleotides are TGTGCCAGTAGTCCCTCCAGCGGGAAGGGCACCGGGGAGCTGTTTTTT. Using reference TRBV19 and TRBJ2-2 for the parts outside the CDR3, the full variable domain is DGGITQSPKYLFRKEGQNVTLSCEQNLNHDAMYWYRQDPGQGLRLIYYSQIVNDFQKGDIAEGYSVSREKKESFPLTVTSAQKNPTAFYLCASSPSSGKGTGELFFGEGSRLTVL.

The CDR3 sequence: CASSPKSGTPSSYEQYV. In DNA, the CDR3 is TGCGCCAGCAGTCCTAAATCGGGGACACCCAGCTCCTACGAGCAGTACGTC. The chain carries TRBV4-1 and TRBJ2-7, with D possibly TRBD1 on 6 matching bases. The CDR3 length is 17 residues. Trimming cost V 6 bases and J 0 bases, with 21 bases left between them. CDR1 MGHRA and CDR2 YSYEKL come from the germline V gene.